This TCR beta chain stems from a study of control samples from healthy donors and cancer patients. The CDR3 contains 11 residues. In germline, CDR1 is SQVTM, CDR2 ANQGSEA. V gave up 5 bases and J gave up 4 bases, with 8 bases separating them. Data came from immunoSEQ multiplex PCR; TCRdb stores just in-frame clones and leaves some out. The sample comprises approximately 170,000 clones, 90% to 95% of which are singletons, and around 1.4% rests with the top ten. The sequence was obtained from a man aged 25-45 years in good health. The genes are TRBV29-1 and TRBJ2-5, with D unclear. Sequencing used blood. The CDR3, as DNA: TGCAGCGTTATCCCGAGAGAGACCCAGTACTTC. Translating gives CSVIPRETQYF.